This TCR beta chain appears in the sequencing data of a study of cytomegalovirus exposure and HLA in healthy donors. With regard to this clone: As yet, its antigen is unknown.

Regarding the study as a whole: Using a false discovery rate of 0.05, a later analysis showed that approximately 17,000 TCR beta sequences were associated with HLA alleles. In a later analysis, most CMV-associated TCR beta chains appeared HLA-restricted. Excluded were some V segments that proved indistinguishable, including TRBV6-2 and TRBV6-3.

V lost 4 bases, J lost 6 bases, and 9 bases stayed unmatched. In germline, CDR1 is SGHRS, CDR2 YFSETQ. The CDR3 consists of 15 residues. Vbeta (60) and Jbeta (13) primers were used in the PCR. The assay was immunoSEQ multiplex PCR, and TCRdb's table has in-frame clones only and misses some. The sample has fewer than 250,000 clones, under 80% seen once. The chain links TRBV5-1 to TRBJ2-2; 7 positions match TRBD2. Sequencing used PBMCs. This sequence originates from a man under 40 in good health and CMV-seropositive. This chain's CDR3 is CASSPGLGGSGELFF. CDR3 nucleotide sequence: TGCGCCAGCAGCCCCGGACTAGGTGGATCCGGGGAGCTGTTTTTT.